The sequence of this TCR beta chain was determined in a study of blood T cell repertoires in COVID-19. Exposed enrollees had met someone with a PCR-confirmed or clinician-diagnosed COVID-19 case at some point within the 2 weeks before study entry. Authors' methods: Amplification from reference gene primers served as the basis for estimated nucleated cell counts. Libraries were prepared by immunoSEQ multiplex PCR; TCRdb keeps only in-frame clonotypes and omits some of them. V, J and clone size are those of that table, while D and trimming were read from the DNA. The data contain fewer than 350,000 clones, less than 95% of them seen just once; the ten biggest clones take up roughly 2.8%. V was pared by 4 bases and J by 0 bases, with 9 bases between. Germline CDR1 KGHDR, CDR2 SFDVKD. The CDR3 runs to 15 residues.

The sequencing sample was made of PBMCs or T cells enriched from blood (not recorded which). The chain couples TRBV24-1 to TRBJ1-5, with a tentative D call TRBD1 (5 bases). This TCR was recovered from a man aged 35-49 years who had been exposed to COVID-19. CDR3 nucleotide sequence: TGTGCCACCAGTGACTCGGGGGTTAGCAATCAGCCCCAGCATTTT. This codes for CATSDSGVSNQPQHF.